Below, 22 T cell receptor beta chains from the same sample are listed, as sequenced in a study of control samples from healthy donors and cancer patients. Profiled with immunoSEQ multiplex PCR; TCRdb holds only in-frame clones, not every one. This table holds roughly 160,000 clones, roughly 88% found once. Sequencing was carried out using blood. The receptor source for this set is a woman in her twenties or thirties in good health.

The gene calls are TRBV27 and TRBJ2-7, with 8 bases that match TRBD1. The CDR3 has 13 residues. Germline V gene sequence: CDR1 MNHEY, CDR2 SMNVEV (reference sequence). Germline trimming cut 10 bases from V and 7 bases from J; bases unmatched to any gene: 12. The CDR3 here is CATWTGRGEEQYF. CDR3 DNA: TGTGCCACCTGGACAGGGAGAGGAGAAGAGCAGTACTTC.

The chain links TRBV3-1 (or the pseudogene TRBV3-2) to TRBJ2-5; 9 nucleotides line up with TRBD2. Germline assignment: CDR1 LGHDT and CDR2 YNNKEL (reference sequence). This CDR3 contains 15 residues. V was clipped by 1 base and J by 1 base; unmatched bases: 1. This chain's CDR3 is CASSQGTSAQETQYF. CDR3 nucleotide sequence: TGTGCCAGCAGCCAAGGGACTAGCGCCCAAGAGACCCAGTACTTC.

Worth noting for this clone: The junction differs from germline at one of its ends, possibly a read error. The chain recombines TRBV5-1 with TRBJ1-5, with unresolved D. Per the germline V gene, CDR1 is SGHRS and CDR2 is YFSETQ. The length of the CDR3 is 15 residues. The CDR3 here is CASSLAGYSNQPQHF. The CDR3 DNA is TGCGCCAGCAGTTTGGCGGGATATAGCAATCAGCCCCAGCATTTT.

Worth noting for this clone: The sample has other DNA sequences that encode this CDR3 too. This chain links TRBV20-1 with TRBJ1-1; D gene uncertain. V shed 3 bases and J shed 1 base, with 3 bases lying between them. CDR3 length: 11 amino acids. CDR1 and CDR2 (germline): DFQATT, SNEGSKA (reference sequence). The CDR3, as DNA: TGCAGTGCTAGTGGGAACACTGAAGCTTTCTTT. Translating it yields CSASGNTEAFF.

The chain is built from TRBV4-1 and TRBJ2-5; 12 bases align to TRBD2. Losses at the gene ends were 1 base for V and 2 bases for J; bases not matched to a gene: 14. Germline-derived CDR1 and CDR2 are MGHRA and YSYEKL. The length of the CDR3 is 20 residues. The CDR3 DNA is TGCGCCAGCAGCCAAGTATGGCTAGCGGGAGGGGAAGATGGGCAAGAGACCCAGTACTTC. As protein: CASSQVWLAGGEDGQETQYF.

The V gene is TRBV28, the J gene TRBJ2-7; 7 bases match TRBD2. With V trimmed by 5 bases and J by 0 bases, 7 bases remained unmatched. Germline V gives CDR1 MDHEN, CDR2 SYDVKM. The CDR3 totals 15 residues. CDR3 residues: CASSRRSGASYEQYF. DNA for the CDR3: TGTGCCAGCAGTAGAAGAAGCGGGGCCTCCTACGAGCAGTACTTC.

This chain joins TRBV18 and TRBJ1-1; maybe TRBD1 (5 bases). Germline values: CDR1 KGHSH, CDR2 LQKENI. Trimming stripped 3 bases from V and 5 bases from J, with 10 bases between. The CDR3 has 13 amino acids. CDR3 coding DNA: TGTGCCAGCTCACCGTCCAGGGAAACTGAAGCTTTCTTT. Translation: CASSPSRETEAFF.

The chain carries TRBV13 and TRBJ1-2; D is uncertain. CDR3 length: 11 residues. Looked up from germline, CDR1 is PRHDT and CDR2 is FYEKMQ (reference sequence). The ends were cut back, 4 bases at V and 4 bases at J, with 4 bases in the middle. The CDR3 loop is CASSSPYGYTF. The DNA for the CDR3 is TGTGCCAGCAGCTCCCCCTATGGCTACACCTTC. Together with reference TRBV13 and TRBJ1-2, the CDR3 gives the full variable domain: AAGVIQSPRHLIKEKRETATLKCYPIPRHDTVYWYQQGPGQDPQFLISFYEKMQSDKGSIPDRFSAQQFSDYHSELNMSSLELGDSALYFCASSSPYGYTFGSGTRLTVV.

A note on this clone: The same CDR3 can be traced to other DNA sequences in this sample. The rearrangement joins TRBV30 to TRBJ1-5; D is ambiguous. Germline V CDR1 and CDR2: GTSNPN, SVGIG (reference sequence). The CDR3 consists of 13 residues. V dropped 0 bases and J dropped 4 bases, with 7 bases sitting between them. The CDR3 region is CAWSVRGNQPQHF. The CDR3 nucleotides are TGTGCCTGGAGTGTGCGAGGGAATCAGCCCCAGCATTTT.

This clone was found once. The chain has TRBV5-1 and TRBJ2-1, with 13 nucleotides matching TRBD2. The CDR3 contains 15 residues. Germline loops: CDR1 SGHRS, CDR2 YFSETQ. Germline trimming cut 7 bases from V and 8 bases from J; bases unmatched to any gene: 9. CDR3 DNA: TGCGCCAGCTCCACTAGCGGGAGGGGGAAGCATGAGCAGTTCTTC. Its protein product is CASSTSGRGKHEQFF.

The chain uses TRBV5-4 and TRBJ1-1; 8 bases agree with TRBD1. Germline assignment: CDR1 SGHNT and CDR2 YYREEE (reference sequence). J gave up 3 bases and V 4 bases, and 8 bases lay outside the gene matches. The CDR3 totals 15 residues. The CDR3 here is CASSITGGLHTEAFF. Here the CDR3 DNA reads TGTGCCAGCAGCATAACAGGGGGGCTTCACACTGAAGCTTTCTTT.

V usage is TRBV29-1 and J usage is TRBJ2-5; D possibly corresponds to TRBD2 (7 bases). The CDR3 is 15 amino acids. Germline loops: CDR1 SQVTM, CDR2 ANQGSEA. The germline V and J ends were trimmed by 0 bases and 5 bases, with 16 bases remaining between them. The CDR3 DNA reads TGCAGCGTTGAAGATCCAAATGGGGGGGGCGAGACCCAGTACTTC. This codes for CSVEDPNGGGETQYF.

The chain has TRBV15 and TRBJ1-5; possible D gene TRBD1, 6 bases. The CDR3 is made up of 17 amino acids. Trimming stripped 0 bases from V and 5 bases from J, with 17 bases between. CDR1 is LNHNV and CDR2 is YYDKDF in the germline V gene (reference sequence). The CDR3 loop is CATSRDWGAALDQPQHF. CDR3 DNA sequence: TGTGCCACCAGCAGAGATTGGGGGGCGGCCCTGGATCAGCCCCAGCATTTT.

V gene TRBV28 combines with J gene TRBJ2-7; no firm D call. V lost 3 bases and J lost 3, with 3 bases in between. Germline CDR1 and CDR2: MDHEN and SYDVKM. The CDR3 length is 11 residues. CDR3 in amino acids: CASSLGYEQYV. DNA for the CDR3: TGTGCCAGCAGTTTGGGCTACGAGCAGTACGTC.

V is TRBV3-1 (or the pseudogene TRBV3-2) and J is TRBJ1-4; D uncertain. Trimming cost V 3 bases and J 2 bases, with 7 bases left between them. This CDR3 spans 14 amino acids. Germline V gene sequence: CDR1 LGHDT, CDR2 YNNKEL (reference sequence). CDR3 coding DNA: TGTGCCAGCAGCCACCGGGCCACTAATGAAAAACTGTTTTTT. Translation gives CASSHRATNEKLFF.

The CDR3 bases are TGTGCCAGCAGCTTAGATCGGACTAGCCACGAGCAGTACTTC. Amino acids: CASSLDRTSHEQYF. J is TRBJ2-7 and V is TRBV7-2; 8 nucleotides match TRBD2. The ends lost 1 base at V and 5 bases at J; junction bases unmatched: 4. CDR3 length: 14 amino acids. Germline loops: CDR1 SGHTA, CDR2 FQGNSA.

The chain combines TRBV27 with TRBJ2-7; possibly TRBD1 or TRBD2 for D (5 bases each). The CDR3 sequence is 12 residues long. V was clipped by 8 bases and J by 7 bases, with 15 bases between them. CDR1 and CDR2 (germline): MNHEY, SMNVEV (reference sequence). The CDR3 is CASLGRGGEQYF. CDR3 coding DNA: TGTGCCAGCTTGGGACGCGGAGGAGAGCAGTACTTC.

This chain connects TRBV9 to TRBJ2-2; a possible D gene is TRBD2 (6 bases). This CDR3 region has 16 residues. The germline V gene encodes CDR1 SGDLS and CDR2 YYNGEE. V lost 0 bases and J 1 base, leaving 10 bases between the germline ends. The CDR3 spells CASSVGMRGNTGELFF. The CDR3 region has the DNA TGTGCCAGCAGCGTAGGGATGCGGGGGAACACCGGGGAGCTGTTTTTT.

This clone was observed a few times. This rearrangement joins TRBV19 to TRBJ1-4; 7 bases line up with TRBD1. Germline-derived CDR1 and CDR2 are LNHDA and SQIVND (reference sequence). The CDR3 contains 13 residues. The ends lost 6 bases at V and 7 bases at J; junction bases unmatched: 5. CDR3 coding DNA: TGTGCCAGTAGCCGAGGGGGCGGTGAAAAACTGTTTTTT. Its protein is CASSRGGGEKLFF.

The chain carries TRBV5-1 and TRBJ2-5; 13 bases line up with TRBD2. Per the germline V gene, CDR1 is SGHRS and CDR2 is YFSETQ. This CDR3 contains 16 residues. J gave up 4 bases and V 0 bases, and 3 bases lay outside the gene matches. The CDR3: CASSLELAGGRETQYF. Written as DNA, the CDR3 is TGCGCCAGCAGCTTGGAACTAGCGGGAGGGAGAGAGACCCAGTACTTC.

This chain joins TRBV6-4 and TRBJ1-5; D possibly corresponds to TRBD1 (6 bases). This CDR3 region has 18 residues. V lost 5 bases and J lost 0, with 20 bases in between. Germline CDR1 MRHNA, CDR2 SNTAGT. CDR3: CASSPQGRGGDSNQPQHF. The CDR3 bases are TGTGCCAGCAGTCCCCAGGGGAGAGGGGGTGATAGCAATCAGCCCCAGCATTTT.

The chain employs TRBV19 and TRBJ2-4; TRBD1 aligns across 7 bases. J lost 2 bases, V lost 5 bases, and 6 bases had no gene match. CDR3 length: 15 amino acids. The germline gives CDR1 LNHDA, CDR2 SQIVND (reference sequence). The CDR3 sequence is CASSEQGLSKNIQYF. The DNA for the CDR3 is TGTGCCAGTAGTGAACAGGGGCTTTCCAAAAACATTCAGTACTTC.